This TCR beta chain was recovered during a study of technical replicates of blood from a handful of donors. The table came from immunoSEQ multiplex PCR; TCRdb's copy has only in-frame clones and leaves some out. Of some 87,000 clones in the sample, around nine tenths were seen once. Input material: T cells isolated from PBMCs. This sequence was found in a human donor in good health.

The CDR3 DNA reads TGTGCCATCAGGTGGGACACAAGAGACTATGGCTACACCTTC. Residues: CAIRWDTRDYGYTF. The chain combines TRBV10-3 with TRBJ1-2; D perhaps matches TRBD1 (6 bases). Germline V lookup: CDR1 ENHRY, CDR2 SYGVKD. The germline V and J ends were trimmed by 6 bases and 3 bases, with 14 bases remaining between them. CDR3 size: 14 residues.